This T cell receptor beta chain was captured in a study of shared clonotypes between healthy human individuals. Notes on the study in general: Across a handful of donors, naive CD4 shared around 5.4%, naive CD8 approximately 3.5%, memory CD4 approximately 2.5%, memory CD8 around 0.42%.

Germline assignment: CDR1 MNHEY and CDR2 SMNVEV (reference sequence). Trimming stripped 3 bases from V and 0 bases from J, with 7 bases between. The CDR3 has 14 residues. Clones were read by immunoSEQ multiplex PCR, and TCRdb kept only the in-frame ones, dropping some. The sample lists approximately 1.5 million clones; 98% were seen once. All of the donors resided in Nashville, Tennessee, and each was a Caucasian adult. CD4+ cells yielded CD45RA+ naive and CD45RA-negative memory subsets. A word on this clone: The antigen is not known.

This rearrangement joins TRBV27 to TRBJ2-3; no clear D gene. The clonotype was recovered from a man aged 25 to 45 in good health. What was sequenced was naive CD4+ T cells sorted from blood. The sample's subset: CD45RA+ positively selected. CDR3 nucleotide sequence: TGTGCCAGCAGTTTTTCAACTAGCACAGATACGCAGTATTTT. It translates to CASSFSTSTDTQYF.